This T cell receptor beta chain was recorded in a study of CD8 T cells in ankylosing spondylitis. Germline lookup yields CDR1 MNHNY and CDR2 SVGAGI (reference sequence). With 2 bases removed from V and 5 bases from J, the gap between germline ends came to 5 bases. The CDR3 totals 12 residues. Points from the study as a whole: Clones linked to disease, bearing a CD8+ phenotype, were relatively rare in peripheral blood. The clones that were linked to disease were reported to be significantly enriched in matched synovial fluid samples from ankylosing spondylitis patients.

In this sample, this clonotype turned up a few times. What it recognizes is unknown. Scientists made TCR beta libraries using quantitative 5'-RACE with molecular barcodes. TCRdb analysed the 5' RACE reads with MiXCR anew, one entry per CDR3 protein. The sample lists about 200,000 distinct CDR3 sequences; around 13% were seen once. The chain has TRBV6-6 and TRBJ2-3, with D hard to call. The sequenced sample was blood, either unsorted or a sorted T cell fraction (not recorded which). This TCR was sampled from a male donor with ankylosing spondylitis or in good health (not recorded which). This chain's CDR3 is CASSYEVDTQYF. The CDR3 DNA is TGTGCCAGCAGTTACGAAGTAGATACGCAGTATTTT.